The 9 T cell receptor beta chains listed next were all sequenced from one sample in a study of T cells expressing NK-cell markers. No DNA is given; TCRdb re-called the 5' RACE reads and lists each CDR3 protein once. The table gives 200,000 to 300,000 distinct CDR3 sequences; the top ten clones make up roughly 0.4% of it. What was sequenced was blood T cells: a sorted CD56 or NKG2C T cell subset, CD4+ or CD8+ T cells, or bulk PBMC T cells (not recorded which). The receptors shown here come from a man aged 18 to 35 in good health.

J is TRBJ2-1 and V is TRBV12-3 or TRBV12-4. This CDR3 has 13 residues. Here the CDR3 reads CASQPETRNEQFF.

This sequence joins TRBV20-1 and TRBJ2-1; TCRdb selects TRBD1, and the lack of DNA leaves this call unchecked. Per the germline V gene, CDR1 is DFQATT and CDR2 is SNEGSKA (reference sequence). This CDR3 spans 14 amino acids. The CDR3 loop reads CSARPHLRVTEQFF.

The chain combines TRBV27 with TRBJ1-1; the TCRdb call, TRBD1, lacks DNA for checking. The CDR3 totals 14 residues. The V gene's germline CDR1 is MNHEY and CDR2 SMNVEV (reference sequence). The CDR3 loop reads CASSYRTGGTEAFF.

This chain connects TRBV7-8 to TRBJ1-2; TCRdb names TRBD1, which stays unverified in the absence of DNA. CDR1 and CDR2 from the germline V gene are SGHVS and FQNEAQ. The CDR3 is 15 amino acids. CDR3 sequence: CASSSPSRGAGGYTF.

The CDR3 here is CASSLVAGTAGNTIYF. The chain recombines TRBV5-5 with TRBJ1-3; TCRdb returns TRBD1, unconfirmable since there is no DNA. Germline V gene sequence: CDR1 SGHKS, CDR2 YYEKEE (reference sequence). The CDR3 runs 16 residues.

The chain links TRBV5-4 to TRBJ2-2. The CDR3 length is 13 residues. Looked up from germline, CDR1 is SGHNT and CDR2 is YYREEE (reference sequence). The CDR3 here is CASSLANTGELFF.

This chain links TRBV20-1 with TRBJ2-1. There are 12 residues in the CDR3. Germline CDR1 and CDR2: DFQATT and SNEGSKA (reference sequence). The CDR3 loop is CSAEGLVNEQFF.

The V call is TRBV14, the J call TRBJ2-5; without DNA, the TCRdb call of TRBD2 cannot be checked. CDR1 and CDR2 (germline): SGHDN, FVKESK. The CDR3 runs 21 residues. Here the CDR3 reads CASSQDLIESGRRPGQETQYF.

The chain couples TRBV15 to TRBJ2-5. Germline values: CDR1 LNHNV, CDR2 YYDKDF (reference sequence). There are 14 residues in the CDR3. This CDR3 reads CATSRGGSTETQYF.